A single sample is the source of the 14 T cell receptor beta chains below, sequenced in a study of OX40 agonist ivuxolimab in advanced cancers. Produced via immunoSEQ multiplex PCR; TCRdb's table is partial and in-frame only. The repertoire holds under 70,000 clones, with over 75% as singletons. The sample here was CD4+ or CD8+ T cells sorted from blood, taken in a trial of the OX40 agonist ivuxolimab. The receptors shown here come from an adult with an advanced solid tumor such as melanoma, head and neck, liver or kidney cancer.

The rearrangement uses TRBV7-9 and TRBJ2-1; D not certain. The CDR3 is 11 amino acids. V shed 0 bases and J shed 9 bases, with 3 bases lying between them. CDR1 is SEHNR, CDR2 FQNEAQ, per germline (reference sequence). CDR3 nucleotide sequence: TGTGCCAGCAGCTTAGCGCCTGAGCAGTTCTTC. Its translation: CASSLAPEQFF.

The chain combines TRBV28 with TRBJ1-4, with D perhaps TRBD1 (5 bases). This CDR3 is built from 14 residues. The V end lost 3 bases, the J end lost 4 bases, and 9 bases lay between the germline ends. Germline CDR1 MDHEN, CDR2 SYDVKM. The CDR3 sequence: CASSLRQLNEKLFF. The CDR3 DNA reads as TGTGCCAGCAGTTTGAGACAGCTTAATGAAAAACTGTTTTTT.

The chain combines TRBV7-9 with TRBJ1-3; possible D gene TRBD1, 5 bases. The V end lost 3 bases, the J end lost 1 base, and 10 bases lay between the germline ends. The CDR3 sequence is 15 residues long. CDR1 and CDR2 (germline): SEHNR, FQNEAQ (reference sequence). The CDR3 sequence: CASSLGPISGNTIYF. The CDR3 coding sequence is TGTGCCAGCAGCTTGGGACCGATATCTGGAAACACCATATATTTT.

V is TRBV5-6 and J is TRBJ2-7, with D unclear. CDR3 size: 14 residues. V was pared by 2 bases and J by 4 bases, with 13 bases between. In germline, CDR1 is SGHDT, CDR2 YYEEEE. This CDR3 is CASSFDRISYEQYF. The DNA of the CDR3 is TGTGCCAGCAGCTTCGACCGAATCAGTTACGAGCAGTACTTC.

J is TRBJ2-7 and V is TRBV28; D gene uncertain. V lost 4 bases to trimming and J lost 3 bases, with 19 bases between them. Germline values: CDR1 MDHEN, CDR2 SYDVKM. The CDR3 loop spans 16 amino acids. CDR3 DNA sequence: TGTGCCAGCAGTTCCCCTGGGGAATTAGTGGGCTACGAGCAGTACTTC. Translation gives CASSSPGELVGYEQYF.

CDR3 bases: TGTGCCAGCAGCTTACAGCCCGTGACGAACACCGGGGAGCTGTTTTTT. Protein: CASSLQPVTNTGELFF. V is TRBV7-3 and J is TRBJ2-2; D call uncertain. The germline CDR1 and CDR2 sequences are SGHTA and FQGTGA. Deletions cut 2 bases from V and 0 bases from J, with 10 bases between. This CDR3 comprises 16 residues.

This chain connects TRBV23-1 to TRBJ1-5; D remains unclear. TRBV23-1 is labeled an ORF, and its function is uncertain. CDR3 length equals 20 residues. V was cut by 7 bases and J by 4 bases, with 32 bases left in between. The DNA for the CDR3 is TGCGCCAGCAACCACCCCGCAGGCCTCCAGCCCCTTTCTTTGAATCAGCCCCAGCATTTT. Its protein is CASNHPAGLQPLSLNQPQHF.

This clone was seen a single time. A much more abundant neighbour one base away suggests this may be a read error. Distinct nucleotide sequences in the sample also encode this CDR3. The rearrangement links TRBV28 to TRBJ1-2; no firm D call. The V end was cut by 2 bases, the J end by 5 bases, with 6 bases between. Per germline, CDR1 MDHEN and CDR2 SYDVKM. The CDR3 extends over 12 amino acids. CDR3 in DNA: TGTGCCAGCAGTTTACGGCTGTATGGCTACACCTTC. Encoded protein: CASSLRLYGYTF.

V and J are TRBV18 and TRBJ1-5, with D unresolved. With 6 bases removed from V and 0 bases from J, the gap between germline ends came to 12 bases. CDR1 is KGHSH, CDR2 LQKENI, per germline. CDR3 length: 15 amino acids. CDR3 DNA: TGTGCCAGCTCCCCCCCGGGGAATAGCAATCAGCCCCAGCATTTT. Protein sequence: CASSPPGNSNQPQHF.

J is TRBJ2-5 and V is TRBV29-1; possible D gene TRBD2, 6 bases. Germline V gives CDR1 SQVTM, CDR2 ANQGSEA. There are 13 residues in the CDR3. The ends were cut back, 7 bases at V and 1 base at J, with 13 bases in the middle. This CDR3 reads CSAVEGTQETQYF. The CDR3, as DNA: TGCAGCGCCGTGGAGGGCACCCAAGAGACCCAGTACTTC.

This rearrangement joins TRBV5-1 to TRBJ1-1; D is uncertain. Germline V gene sequence: CDR1 SGHRS, CDR2 YFSETQ. Trimming took off 4 bases at V and 7 bases at J, with 14 bases between the two ends. The CDR3 has 13 amino acids. Written as DNA, the CDR3 is TGCGCCAGCAGCCTTCGGACGGGGATTGAAGCTTTCTTT. This translates into CASSLRTGIEAFF. Full variable domain (outside the CDR3, taken from reference TRBV5-1 and TRBJ1-1): KAGVTQTPRYLIKTRGQQVTLSCSPISGHRSVSWYQQTPGQGLQFLFEYFSETQRNKGNFPGRFSGRQFSNSRSEMNVSTLELGDSALYLCASSLRTGIEAFFGQGTRLTVV.

The chain couples TRBV4-1 to TRBJ1-1, with 8 nucleotides matching TRBD1. CDR3 length: 13 amino acids. Trimming took 4 bases from V and 6 from J; bases not matched to a gene: 4. The germline CDR1 and CDR2 sequences are MGHRA and YSYEKL. The CDR3 nucleotides are TGCGCCAGCAGCCTAACAGGGGGTCCTGAAGCTTTCTTT. Its protein is CASSLTGGPEAFF.

V usage is TRBV28 and J usage is TRBJ2-1; unclear D gene. Trimming took 8 bases from V and 3 from J, leaving 5 bases between them. The germline V gene has CDR1 MDHEN and CDR2 SYDVKM. The CDR3 runs to 11 residues. In DNA form, the CDR3 reads TGTGCCAGCTCTAGCTACAATGAGCAGTTCTTC. It encodes CASSSYNEQFF.

The CDR3 DNA sequence: TGTGCCAGCAGTGTGGGCAGGGCGGACACTGAAGCTTTCTTT. Translation: CASSVGRADTEAFF. This sequence joins TRBV2 and TRBJ1-1, with D tentatively TRBD1 (5 bases). Deletions cut 4 bases from V and 3 bases from J, with 12 bases between. This CDR3 comprises 14 residues. Germline values: CDR1 SNHLY, CDR2 FYNNEI.